The 14 T cell receptor beta chains below all came from one sample that was sequenced in a study of blood T cells in healthy people across ages. The use of a sample-barcoded 5' primer and a J-beta primer mix characterized a second PCR of roughly 7 to 12 cycles. TCRdb reprocessed the 5' RACE reads via MiXCR and lists one record per CDR3 protein. The table records 600,000 or so distinct CDR3 sequences, roughly 30% of them present only once. Input material: blood. Every receptor here comes from a woman aged 80 or over in good health.

This clonotype has a handful of counts. It may be a read error: a sequence one base away is much more abundant. V is TRBV6-5 and J is TRBJ2-5, with 8 nucleotides matching TRBD1. The CDR3 runs 16 residues. With V trimmed by 4 bases and J by 11 bases, 18 bases remained unmatched. The germline V gene has CDR1 MNHEY and CDR2 SVGAGI. CDR3 sequence reads: CASSFSETGAFNEQYF. DNA for the CDR3: TGTGCCAGCAGTTTTTCGGAGACAGGGGCCTTCAATGAGCAGTACTTC.

The genes are TRBV6-2 or TRBV6-3 and TRBJ1-2; 8 bases map to TRBD1. The CDR3 is 13 amino acids. The germline V gene has CDR1 MNHEY and CDR2 SVGEGT. J lost 8 bases, V lost 6 bases, and 8 bases had no gene match. The CDR3 region has the DNA TGTGCCAGCAGGGGCAGGGGGCGCGTCGGCTACACCTTC. Its protein product is CASRGRGRVGYTF.

The table lists this clonotype with many counts. The V gene is TRBV7-8, the J gene TRBJ2-5; 7 nucleotides agree with TRBD1. The CDR3 loop spans 16 amino acids. The ends lost 5 bases at V and 5 bases at J; junction bases unmatched: 14. CDR1 is SGHVS and CDR2 is FQNEAQ in the germline V gene. In DNA, the CDR3 is TGTGCCAGCAGCCCAAGACAGGGTATGGAGTTCGAGACCCAGTACTTC. Translated: CASSPRQGMEFETQYF.

This clonotype was seen a handful of times. A much larger clone lies one base from this, so it may be a read error. This chain joins TRBV19 and TRBJ1-2; D is unresolved. The CDR3 length is 14 residues. Germline assignment: CDR1 LNHDA and CDR2 SQIVND (reference sequence). The V end lost 8 bases, the J end lost 4 bases, and 17 bases lay between the germline ends. The CDR3 DNA is TGTGCCAGTCGCCGCGCAGGCAGTCGCTATGGCTACACCTTC. It codes for CASRRAGSRYGYTF. Full variable domain (rest looked up from reference TRBV19 and TRBJ1-2): DGGITQSPKYLFRKEGQNVTLSCEQNLNHDAMYWYRQDPGQGLRLIYYSQIVNDFQKGDIAEGYSVSREKKESFPLTVTSAQKNPTAFYLCASRRAGSRYGYTFGSGTRLTVV.

This clonotype was counted many times. The CDR3 reads CSARPNRAYNYGYTF. The CDR3 nucleotides are TGCAGTGCTAGACCTAACAGGGCCTATAACTATGGCTACACCTTC. The chain employs TRBV20-1 and TRBJ1-2, with a tentative D call TRBD1 (6 bases). Germline CDR1 and CDR2: DFQATT and SNEGSKA (reference sequence). The CDR3 sequence is 15 residues long. Between the trimmed V and J ends, which lost 2 bases and 1 base, there was a span of 14 bases.

Concerning this clonotype: Since a much larger clone is just one base distant, this may be a read error. The chain joins TRBV6-2 or TRBV6-3 to TRBJ2-3; no clear D. Trimming took 3 bases from V and 4 from J, leaving 11 bases between them. The CDR3 is 14 amino acids. Per the germline V gene, CDR1 is MNHEY and CDR2 is SVGEGT. The CDR3 nucleotides are TGTGCCAGCAGTTATGTGAGCCGCGCAGATACGCAGTATTTT. This codes for CASSYVSRADTQYF.

This clonotype was seen repeatedly, ten times or more. The chain is built from TRBV6-1 and TRBJ2-7, with D perhaps matching TRBD1 (6 bases). CDR1 is MNHNS, CDR2 SASEGT, per germline. V was trimmed by 7 bases and J by 1 base, leaving 14 bases between them. This CDR3 region has 14 residues. CDR3 region: CASTSDSRSYEQYF. The CDR3 nucleotides read TGTGCCAGCACTTCGGACAGTCGATCCTACGAGCAGTACTTC.

This clonotype was seen a few times. It may be a read error: a sequence one base away is much more abundant. The chain carries TRBV20-1 and TRBJ2-1; tentative D call: TRBD2 (5 bases). The germline V gene has CDR1 DFQATT and CDR2 SNEGSKA (reference sequence). The CDR3 contains 17 residues. The CDR3 DNA sequence: TGCGGTGCTAGAGATAAGAGGACTGGTAGGTCCTACAATGAGCAGTTCTTC. It codes for CGARDKRTGRSYNEQFF.

Ten or more counts support this clonotype. The chain uses TRBV7-8 and TRBJ1-2; unclear D gene. CDR3 length: 13 residues. The V gene lost 5 bases and the J gene lost 5 bases, with 12 bases spanning the gap. Germline CDR1 is SGHVS and CDR2 is FQNEAQ. CDR3 bases: TGTGCCAGCAGCCGGAGAAAGGGATATGGCTACACCTTC. Its protein product is CASSRRKGYGYTF.

This clonotype has only a few counts. A read error may be the cause here, since a much bigger clone is one base away. V and J are TRBV24-1 and TRBJ2-1; D is possibly TRBD2 (5 bases). The CDR3 has 14 amino acids. Trimming cost V 7 bases and J 7 bases, with 16 bases left between them. From germline, CDR1 is KGHDR and CDR2 SFDVKD. CDR3 coding DNA: TGTGCCACCAGGGAGGCTATAGGGCGGAATGAGCAGTTCTTC. This sequence encodes CATREAIGRNEQFF.

This clonotype has a count of ten or more. The chain joins TRBV3-1 to TRBJ2-4; D might be TRBD1 (5 bases). With 4 bases removed from V and 0 bases from J, the gap between germline ends came to 10 bases. Germline-derived CDR1 and CDR2 are LGHDT and YNNKEL (reference sequence). The length of the CDR3 is 15 residues. CDR3 DNA: TGTGCCAGCAGCCCAGCAGGGCTAGCCAAAAACATTCAGTACTTC. This encodes CASSPAGLAKNIQYF.

V usage is TRBV4-2 and J usage is TRBJ2-5; 10 bases agree with TRBD2. With the DNA end fitting TRBJ2-7 better, the J assignment may be wrong. The CDR3 extends over 15 amino acids. In germline, CDR1 is LGHNA, CDR2 YNFKEQ. CDR3 coding DNA: TGTGTCGGCAGCCAAGATACTAGCGGGGACTACGAGCAGTACTTC. Translated, it gives CVGSQDTSGDYEQYF.

This clonotype was recorded many times. The V and J genes are TRBV6-5 and TRBJ2-4, with 10 nucleotides matching TRBD1. Germline loops: CDR1 MNHEY, CDR2 SVGAGI. With 2 bases clipped from V and 1 base from J, the junction kept 17 bases outside the gene matches. The CDR3 length is 21 residues. CDR3 amino acids: CASSYPIPGQGTRGAKNIQYF. As DNA, the CDR3 is TGTGCCAGCAGTTACCCAATACCGGGACAGGGGACGAGGGGGGCCAAAAACATTCAGTACTTC.

The rearrangement uses TRBV10-3 and TRBJ1-2; perhaps TRBD1 as D (6 bases). This CDR3 is built from 15 residues. CDR1 and CDR2 from the germline V gene are ENHRY and SYGVKD. V was pared by 0 bases and J by 0 bases, with 8 bases between. CDR3 in DNA: TGTGCCATCAGTGAGTCGAACAGGGCTAACTATGGCTACACCTTC. Protein: CAISESNRANYGYTF.